The sequence of this T cell receptor beta chain was determined in a study of identical twins. This clonotype was seen ten or more times. V dropped 5 bases and J dropped 4 bases, with 14 bases sitting between them. The CDR3 runs to 14 residues. Germline V gives CDR1 LGHDT, CDR2 YNNKEL (reference sequence). TCRdb itself ran the 5' RACE reads through MiXCR, one entry per CDR3 protein. The table has approximately 250,000 distinct CDR3 sequences, around 6.5% seen once. Donors were all healthy Caucasians. This same sample was also part of a study on T cells expressing NK-cell markers. That source notes: TCR beta repertoires came from sorted CD3+CD56+NKG2C+, CD3+CD56+NKG2C- and CD3+CD56-NKG2C+ T cells. Leadership of the CD3+CD56-NKG2C+ fraction also belonged to these clonotypes in four donors.

This chain links TRBV3-1 with TRBJ1-2; a possible D gene is TRBD1 (6 bases). Sequencing was performed on CD8+ T cells sorted from blood. The clonotype comes from a woman between 18 and 29 years old in good health. In nucleotides, the CDR3 is TGTGCCAGCAGCTTCCGGACAGAATTCTATGGCTACACCTTC. It yields the protein CASSFRTEFYGYTF.